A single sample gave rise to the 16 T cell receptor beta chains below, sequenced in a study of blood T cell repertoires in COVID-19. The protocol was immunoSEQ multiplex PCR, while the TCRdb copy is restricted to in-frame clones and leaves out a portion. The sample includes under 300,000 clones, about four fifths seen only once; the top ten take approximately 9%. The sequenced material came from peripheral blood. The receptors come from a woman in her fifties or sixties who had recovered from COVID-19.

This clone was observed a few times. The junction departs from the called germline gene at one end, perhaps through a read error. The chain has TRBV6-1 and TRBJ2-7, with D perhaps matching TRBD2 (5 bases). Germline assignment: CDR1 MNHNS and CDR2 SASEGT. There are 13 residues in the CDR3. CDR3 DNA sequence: TGTGCCAGCCGTGAGGGCAGTTCTCTCAAGCAGTACTTC. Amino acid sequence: CASREGSSLKQYF.

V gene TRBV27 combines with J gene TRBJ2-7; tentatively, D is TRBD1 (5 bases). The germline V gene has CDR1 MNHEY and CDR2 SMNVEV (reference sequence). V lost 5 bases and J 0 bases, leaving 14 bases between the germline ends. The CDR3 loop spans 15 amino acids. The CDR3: CASSTDRLTSYEQYF. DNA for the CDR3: TGTGCCAGCAGTACTGACAGACTGACCTCCTACGAGCAGTACTTC.

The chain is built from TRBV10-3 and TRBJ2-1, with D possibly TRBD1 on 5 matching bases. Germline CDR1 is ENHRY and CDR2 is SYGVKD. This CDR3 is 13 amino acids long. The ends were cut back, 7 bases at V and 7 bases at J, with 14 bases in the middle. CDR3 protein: CAIMGQGSNEQFF. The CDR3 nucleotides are TGTGCCATCATGGGGCAGGGAAGTAATGAGCAGTTCTTC.

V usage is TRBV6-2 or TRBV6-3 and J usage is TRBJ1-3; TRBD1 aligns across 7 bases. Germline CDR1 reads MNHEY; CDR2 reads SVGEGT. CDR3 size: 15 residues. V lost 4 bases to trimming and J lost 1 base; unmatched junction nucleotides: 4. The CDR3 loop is CASSSPTGSGNTIYF. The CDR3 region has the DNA TGTGCCAGCAGTTCCCCGACAGGGTCTGGAAACACCATATATTTT.

This CDR3 reads CASSQGPSTNEKLFF. CDR3 in DNA: TGCGCCAGCAGCCAAGGGCCCTCAACTAATGAAAAACTGTTTTTT. The chain uses TRBV4-1 and TRBJ1-4; D unresolved. CDR1 is MGHRA and CDR2 is YSYEKL in the germline V gene. The CDR3 covers 15 residues. Trimming stripped 1 base from V and 0 bases from J, with 6 bases between.

DNA of the CDR3: TGTGCCAGCTCCAGCTCCTACGAGCAGTACTTC. Encoded protein: CASSSSYEQYF. The chain couples TRBV18 to TRBJ2-7; D not certain. Germline CDR1 and CDR2: KGHSH and LQKENI. V was cut by 6 bases and J by 0 bases, with 3 bases left in between. The CDR3 has 11 residues. The full variable domain, completed using reference TRBV18 and TRBJ2-7, is NAGVMQNPRHLVRRRGQEARLRCSPMKGHSHVYWYRQLPEEGLKFMVYLQKENIIDESGMPKERFSAEFPKEGPSILRIQQVVRGDSAAYFCASSSSYEQYFGPGTRLTVT.

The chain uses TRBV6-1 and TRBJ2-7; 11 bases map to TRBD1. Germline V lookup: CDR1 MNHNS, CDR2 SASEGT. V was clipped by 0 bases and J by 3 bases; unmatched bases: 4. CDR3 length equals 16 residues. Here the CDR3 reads CASSEAGTGGGYEQYF. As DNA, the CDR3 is TGTGCCAGCAGTGAAGCGGGGACAGGGGGGGGCTACGAGCAGTACTTC.

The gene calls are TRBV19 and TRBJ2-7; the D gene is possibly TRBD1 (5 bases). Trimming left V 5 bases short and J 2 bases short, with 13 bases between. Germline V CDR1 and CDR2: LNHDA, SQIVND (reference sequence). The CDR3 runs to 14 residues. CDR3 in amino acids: CASSSKGITYEQYF. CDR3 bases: TGTGCCAGTAGTTCAAAGGGGATTACCTACGAGCAGTACTTC.

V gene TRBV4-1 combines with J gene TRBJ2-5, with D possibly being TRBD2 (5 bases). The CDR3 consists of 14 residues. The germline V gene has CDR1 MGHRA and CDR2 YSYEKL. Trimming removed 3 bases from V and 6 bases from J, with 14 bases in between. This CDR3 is CASSQAGMPKTQYF. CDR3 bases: TGCGCCAGCAGCCAGGCCGGGATGCCAAAGACCCAGTACTTC.

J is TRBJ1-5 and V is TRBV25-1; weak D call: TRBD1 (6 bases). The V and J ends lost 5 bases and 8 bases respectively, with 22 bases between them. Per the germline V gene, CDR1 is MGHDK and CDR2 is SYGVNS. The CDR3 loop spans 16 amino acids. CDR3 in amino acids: CASSYLDTHRAEPQHF. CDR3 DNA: TGTGCCAGCAGTTACCTGGACACTCACAGGGCTGAGCCCCAGCATTTT.

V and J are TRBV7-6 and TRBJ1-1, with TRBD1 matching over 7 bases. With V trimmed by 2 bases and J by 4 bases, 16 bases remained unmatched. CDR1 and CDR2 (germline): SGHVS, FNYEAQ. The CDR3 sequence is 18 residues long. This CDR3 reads CASSLSFARRQGPTEAFF. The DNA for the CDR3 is TGTGCCAGCAGCTTAAGCTTCGCCCGACGACAGGGCCCCACTGAAGCTTTCTTT.

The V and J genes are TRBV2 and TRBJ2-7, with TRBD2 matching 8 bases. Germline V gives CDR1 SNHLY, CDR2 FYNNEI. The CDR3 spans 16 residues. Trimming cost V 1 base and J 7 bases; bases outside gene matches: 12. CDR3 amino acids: CASSEGRGSGEDEQYF. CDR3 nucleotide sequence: TGTGCCAGCAGTGAAGGGCGGGGTAGCGGGGAAGATGAGCAGTACTTC.

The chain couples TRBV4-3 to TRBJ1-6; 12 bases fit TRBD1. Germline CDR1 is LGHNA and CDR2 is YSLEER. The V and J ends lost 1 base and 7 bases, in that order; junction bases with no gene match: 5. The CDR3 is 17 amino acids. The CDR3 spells CASSQAGQGAGNSPLHF. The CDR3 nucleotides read TGCGCCAGCAGCCAAGCGGGACAGGGGGCCGGGAATTCACCCCTCCACTTT.

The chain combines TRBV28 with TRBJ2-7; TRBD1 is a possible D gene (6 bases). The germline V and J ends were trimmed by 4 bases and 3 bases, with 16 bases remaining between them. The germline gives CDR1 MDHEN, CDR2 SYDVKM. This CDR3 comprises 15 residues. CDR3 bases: TGTGCCAGCAGTTCTCGACGGACAGATTTCTACGAGCAGTACTTC. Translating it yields CASSSRRTDFYEQYF.

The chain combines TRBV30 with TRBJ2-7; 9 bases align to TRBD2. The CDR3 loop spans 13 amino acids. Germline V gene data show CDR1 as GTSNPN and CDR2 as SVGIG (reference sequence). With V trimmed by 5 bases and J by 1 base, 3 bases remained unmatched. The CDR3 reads CAWVAGASYEQYF. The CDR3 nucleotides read TGTGCCTGGGTAGCGGGAGCTTCCTACGAGCAGTACTTC.

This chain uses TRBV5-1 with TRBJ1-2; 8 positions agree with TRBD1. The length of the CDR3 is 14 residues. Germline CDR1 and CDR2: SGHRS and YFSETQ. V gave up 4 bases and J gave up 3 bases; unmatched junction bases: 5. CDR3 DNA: TGCGCCAGCAGCCAGATGACAGGGGACTATGGCTACACCTTC. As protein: CASSQMTGDYGYTF.